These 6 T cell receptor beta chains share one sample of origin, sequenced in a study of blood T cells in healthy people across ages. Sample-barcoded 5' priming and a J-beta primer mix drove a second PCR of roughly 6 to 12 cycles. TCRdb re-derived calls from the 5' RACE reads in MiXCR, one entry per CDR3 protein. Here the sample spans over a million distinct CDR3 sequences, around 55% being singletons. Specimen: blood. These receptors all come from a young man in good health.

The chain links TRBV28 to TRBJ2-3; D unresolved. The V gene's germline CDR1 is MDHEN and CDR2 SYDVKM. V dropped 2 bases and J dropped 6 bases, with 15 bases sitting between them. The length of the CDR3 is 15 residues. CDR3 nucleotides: TGTGCCAGCAGTTTACCCCATTTATGGCGGGATACGCAGTATTTT. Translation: CASSLPHLWRDTQYF.

The CDR3 reads CASSEALGASSGANVLTF. Here the CDR3 DNA reads TGTGCCAGCAGTGAAGCTCTGGGGGCTTCCTCTGGGGCCAACGTCCTGACTTTC. The chain carries TRBV2 and TRBJ2-6, with TRBD1 as a possible D gene (6 bases). The V end lost 0 bases, the J end lost 0 bases, and 12 bases lay between the germline ends. The CDR3 runs to 18 residues. Germline V CDR1 and CDR2: SNHLY, FYNNEI.

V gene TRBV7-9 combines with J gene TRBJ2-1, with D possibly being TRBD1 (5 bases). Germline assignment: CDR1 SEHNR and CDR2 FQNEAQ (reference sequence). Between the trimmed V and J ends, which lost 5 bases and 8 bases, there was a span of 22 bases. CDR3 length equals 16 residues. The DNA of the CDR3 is TGTGCCAGCAGCCCCTCCCCGGGCTCGACAGTCGATGAGCAGTTCTTC. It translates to CASSPSPGSTVDEQFF. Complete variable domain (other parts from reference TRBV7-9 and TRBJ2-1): DTGVSQNPRHKITKRGQNVTFRCDPISEHNRLYWYRQTLGQGPEFLTYFQNEAQLEKSRLLSDRFSAERPKGSFSTLEIQRTEQGDSAMYLCASSPSPGSTVDEQFFGPGTRLTVL.

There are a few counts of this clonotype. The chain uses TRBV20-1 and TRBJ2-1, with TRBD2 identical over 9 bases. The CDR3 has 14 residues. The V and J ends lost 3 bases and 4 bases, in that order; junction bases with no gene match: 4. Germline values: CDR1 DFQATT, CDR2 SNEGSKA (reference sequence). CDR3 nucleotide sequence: TGCAGTGCTAGTCCTAGCGGGGTATACAATGAGCAGTTCTTC. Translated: CSASPSGVYNEQFF.

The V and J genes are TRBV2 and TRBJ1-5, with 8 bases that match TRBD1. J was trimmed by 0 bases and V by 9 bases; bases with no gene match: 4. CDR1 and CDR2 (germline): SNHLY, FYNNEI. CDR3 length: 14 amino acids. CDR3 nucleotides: TGTGCCAGGGGGACAGGCAATAGCAATCAGCCCCAGCATTTT. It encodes CARGTGNSNQPQHF.

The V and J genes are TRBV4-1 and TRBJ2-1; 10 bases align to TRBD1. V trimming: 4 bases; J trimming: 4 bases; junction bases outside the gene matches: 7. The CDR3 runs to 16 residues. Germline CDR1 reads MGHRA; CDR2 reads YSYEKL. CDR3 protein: CASSPQWTGGYNEQFF. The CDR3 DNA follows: TGCGCCAGCAGCCCTCAATGGACAGGGGGGTACAATGAGCAGTTCTTC.